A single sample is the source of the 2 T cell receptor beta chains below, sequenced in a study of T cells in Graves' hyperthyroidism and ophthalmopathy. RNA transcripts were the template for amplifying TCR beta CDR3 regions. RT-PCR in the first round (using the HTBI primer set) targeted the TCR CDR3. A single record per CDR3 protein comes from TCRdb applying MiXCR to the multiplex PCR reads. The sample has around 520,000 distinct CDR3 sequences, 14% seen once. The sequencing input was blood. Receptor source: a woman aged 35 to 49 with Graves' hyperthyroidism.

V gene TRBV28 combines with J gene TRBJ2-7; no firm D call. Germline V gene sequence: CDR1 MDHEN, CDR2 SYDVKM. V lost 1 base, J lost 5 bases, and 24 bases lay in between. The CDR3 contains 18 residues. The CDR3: CASSLYKGRSKKGDEQYF. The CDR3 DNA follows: TGTGCCAGCAGTTTATATAAAGGCAGGAGCAAGAAGGGCGACGAGCAGTACTTC.

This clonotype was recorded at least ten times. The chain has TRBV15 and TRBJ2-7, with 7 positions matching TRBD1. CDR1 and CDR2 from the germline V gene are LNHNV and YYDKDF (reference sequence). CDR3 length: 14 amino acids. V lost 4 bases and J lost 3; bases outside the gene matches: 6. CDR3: CATSKTTGVYEQYF. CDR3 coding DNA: TGTGCCACCAGCAAAACCACAGGGGTCTACGAGCAGTACTTC.